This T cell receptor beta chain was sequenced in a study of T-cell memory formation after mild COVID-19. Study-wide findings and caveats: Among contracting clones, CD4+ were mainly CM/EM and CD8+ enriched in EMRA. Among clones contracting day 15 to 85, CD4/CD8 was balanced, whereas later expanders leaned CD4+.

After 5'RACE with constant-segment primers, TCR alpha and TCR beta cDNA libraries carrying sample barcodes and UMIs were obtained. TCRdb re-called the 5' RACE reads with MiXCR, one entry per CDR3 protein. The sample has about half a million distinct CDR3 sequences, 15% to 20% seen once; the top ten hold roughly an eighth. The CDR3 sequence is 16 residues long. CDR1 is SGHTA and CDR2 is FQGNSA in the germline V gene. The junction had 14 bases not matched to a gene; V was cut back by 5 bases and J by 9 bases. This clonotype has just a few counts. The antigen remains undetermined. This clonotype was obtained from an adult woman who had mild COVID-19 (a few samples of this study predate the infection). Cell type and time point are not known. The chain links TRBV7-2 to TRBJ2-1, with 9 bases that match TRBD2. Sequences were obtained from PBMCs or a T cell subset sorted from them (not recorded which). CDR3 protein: CASSRYSGRPGGEQFF. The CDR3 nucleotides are TGTGCCAGCAGCCGGTATAGCGGGAGACCGGGGGGTGAGCAGTTCTTC.